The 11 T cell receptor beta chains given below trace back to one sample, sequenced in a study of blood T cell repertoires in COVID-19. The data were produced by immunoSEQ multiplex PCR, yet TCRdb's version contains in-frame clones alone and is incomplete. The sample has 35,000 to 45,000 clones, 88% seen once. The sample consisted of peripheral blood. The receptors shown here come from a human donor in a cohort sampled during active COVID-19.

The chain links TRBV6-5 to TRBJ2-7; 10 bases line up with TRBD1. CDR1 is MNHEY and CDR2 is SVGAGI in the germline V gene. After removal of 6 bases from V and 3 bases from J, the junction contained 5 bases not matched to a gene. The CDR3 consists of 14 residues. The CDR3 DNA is TGTGCCAGCAGGCGCGGGACAGGGGTCTACGAGCAGTACTTC. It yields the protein CASRRGTGVYEQYF.

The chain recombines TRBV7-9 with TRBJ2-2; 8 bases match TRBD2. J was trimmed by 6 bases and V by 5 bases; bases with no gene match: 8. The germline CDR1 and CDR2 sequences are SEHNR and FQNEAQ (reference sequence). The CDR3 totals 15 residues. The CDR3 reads CASSEPGGAAGELFF. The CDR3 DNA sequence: TGTGCCAGCAGCGAGCCGGGGGGGGCCGCCGGGGAGCTGTTTTTT. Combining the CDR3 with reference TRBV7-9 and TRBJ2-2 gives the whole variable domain DTGVSQNPRHKITKRGQNVTFRCDPISEHNRLYWYRQTLGQGPEFLTYFQNEAQLEKSRLLSDRFSAERPKGSFSTLEIQRTEQGDSAMYLCASSEPGGAAGELFFGEGSRLTVL.

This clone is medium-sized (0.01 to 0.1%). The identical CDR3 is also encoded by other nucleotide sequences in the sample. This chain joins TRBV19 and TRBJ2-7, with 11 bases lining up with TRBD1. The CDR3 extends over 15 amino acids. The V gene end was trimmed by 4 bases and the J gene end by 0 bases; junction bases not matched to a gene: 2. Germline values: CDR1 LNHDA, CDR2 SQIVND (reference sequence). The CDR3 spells CASSKGTGGSYEQYF. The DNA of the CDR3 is TGTGCCAGTAGTAAAGGGACAGGGGGCTCCTACGAGCAGTACTTC.

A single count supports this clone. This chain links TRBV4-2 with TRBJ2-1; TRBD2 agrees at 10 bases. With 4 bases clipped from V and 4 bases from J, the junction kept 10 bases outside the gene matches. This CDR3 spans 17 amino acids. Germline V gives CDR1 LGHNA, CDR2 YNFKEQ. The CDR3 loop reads CASSPSAAGGRYNEQFF. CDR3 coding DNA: TGTGCCAGCAGCCCCTCGGCAGCGGGGGGGAGGTACAATGAGCAGTTCTTC.

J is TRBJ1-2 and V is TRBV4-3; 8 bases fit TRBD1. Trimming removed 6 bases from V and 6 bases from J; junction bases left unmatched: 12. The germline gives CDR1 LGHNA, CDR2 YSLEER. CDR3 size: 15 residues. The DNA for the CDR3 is TGCGCCAGCAGGCTCGACCTCCAGGGGGCGAATGGCTACACCTTC. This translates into CASRLDLQGANGYTF.

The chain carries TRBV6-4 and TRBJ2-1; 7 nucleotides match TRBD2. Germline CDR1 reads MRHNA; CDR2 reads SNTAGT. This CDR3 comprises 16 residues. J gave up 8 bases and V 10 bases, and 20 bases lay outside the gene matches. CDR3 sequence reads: CATGEGLGLASHEQFF. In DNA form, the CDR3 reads TGTGCCACCGGGGAGGGTTTGGGTCTAGCAAGCCATGAGCAGTTCTTC.

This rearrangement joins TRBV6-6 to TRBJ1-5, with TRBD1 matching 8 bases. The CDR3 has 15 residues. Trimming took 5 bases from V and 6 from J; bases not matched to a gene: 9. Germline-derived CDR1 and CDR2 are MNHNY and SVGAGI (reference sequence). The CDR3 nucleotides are TGTGCCAGCAGTGGACAGGGAGGAACTCTTCAGCCCCAGCATTTT. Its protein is CASSGQGGTLQPQHF.

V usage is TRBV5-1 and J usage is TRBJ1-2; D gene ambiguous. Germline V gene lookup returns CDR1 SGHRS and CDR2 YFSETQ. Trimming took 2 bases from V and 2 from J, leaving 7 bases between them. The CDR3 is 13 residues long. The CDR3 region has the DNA TGCGCCAGCAGCTTCTCAGCGAACTATGGCTACACCTTC. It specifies CASSFSANYGYTF.

This chain's CDR3 is CASSLWDNTEAFF. CDR3 nucleotide sequence: TGTGCCAGCAGCTTGTGGGACAATACTGAAGCTTTCTTT. This chain uses TRBV5-5 with TRBJ1-1, with D perhaps matching TRBD1 (6 bases). The CDR3 has 13 amino acids. In germline, CDR1 is SGHKS, CDR2 YYEKEE (reference sequence). Trimming took off 1 base at V and 5 bases at J, with 9 bases between the two ends.

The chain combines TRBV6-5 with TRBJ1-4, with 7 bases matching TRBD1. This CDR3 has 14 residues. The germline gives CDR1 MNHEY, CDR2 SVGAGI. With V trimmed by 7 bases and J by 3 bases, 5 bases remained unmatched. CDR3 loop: CASTRDRANEKLFF. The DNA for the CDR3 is TGTGCCAGCACACGAGACAGGGCTAATGAAAAACTGTTTTTT.

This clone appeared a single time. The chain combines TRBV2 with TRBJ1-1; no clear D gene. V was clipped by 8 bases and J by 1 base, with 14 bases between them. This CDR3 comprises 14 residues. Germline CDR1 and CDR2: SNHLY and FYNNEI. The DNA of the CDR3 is TGTGCCAGCGGAGGGTCCTTCGGGAACACTGAAGCTTTCTTT. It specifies CASGGSFGNTEAFF.